A single sample gave rise to the 17 T cell receptor beta chains below, sequenced in a study of blood T cell repertoires in COVID-19. Data came from immunoSEQ multiplex PCR; TCRdb stores just in-frame clones and leaves some out. This table holds about 210,000 clones, approximately 91% found once. The sequenced sample was peripheral blood. These receptors all come from a woman aged 40 to 49 with acute or convalescent COVID-19.

V usage is TRBV30 and J usage is TRBJ2-7; 7 bases line up with TRBD1. Germline lookup yields CDR1 GTSNPN and CDR2 SVGIG (reference sequence). J lost 1 base, V lost 2 bases, and 8 bases had no gene match. The CDR3 runs to 15 residues. The CDR3 region has the DNA TGTGCCTGGAGTCATCCACAGGGGCCGTCCTACGAGCAGTACGTC. This gives the protein CAWSHPQGPSYEQYV.

This clone has just one count. CDR3 loop: CASSLLAGGRTDTQYF. The CDR3, as DNA: TGTGCCAGCAGCTTACTAGCGGGGGGGCGAACAGATACGCAGTATTTT. V and J are TRBV7-3 and TRBJ2-3; TRBD2 matches 12 bases. Trimming removed 2 bases from V and 3 bases from J; junction bases left unmatched: 3. The CDR3 has 16 amino acids. Germline CDR1 SGHTA, CDR2 FQGTGA.

The chain is built from TRBV2 and TRBJ1-2; D may be TRBD1 (5 bases). V lost 0 bases to trimming and J lost 8 bases, with 13 bases between them. Germline CDR1 and CDR2: SNHLY and FYNNEI. CDR3 length equals 14 residues. In DNA, the CDR3 is TGTGCCAGCAGTGAAGCCGAGCTCAGGGTCGGCTACACCTTC. The encoded protein is CASSEAELRVGYTF.

The rearrangement uses TRBV27 and TRBJ1-1; TRBD1 is a possible D gene (6 bases). The CDR3 length is 15 residues. Germline CDR1 MNHEY, CDR2 SMNVEV (reference sequence). V was trimmed by 0 bases and J by 0 bases, leaving 8 bases between them. The CDR3 region is CASSLSAGVNTEAFF. CDR3 DNA: TGTGCCAGCAGTTTATCGGCAGGGGTGAACACTGAAGCTTTCTTT.

This chain links TRBV2 with TRBJ1-2, with 7 bases identical to TRBD1. The CDR3 has 13 residues. The V gene end was trimmed by 6 bases and the J gene end by 6 bases; junction bases not matched to a gene: 7. Germline CDR1 is SNHLY and CDR2 is FYNNEI. The CDR3 sequence: CASSVTGKDGYTF. In DNA, the CDR3 is TGTGCCAGCAGCGTGACAGGGAAGGATGGCTACACCTTC. The full variable domain, with the rest looked up from reference TRBV2 and TRBJ1-2, is EPEVTQTPSHQVTQMGQEVILRCVPISNHLYFYWYRQILGQKVEFLVSFYNNEISEKSEIFDDQFSVERPDGSNFTLKIRSTKLEDSAMYFCASSVTGKDGYTFGSGTRLTVV.

The rearrangement links TRBV6-6 to TRBJ1-2, with TRBD1 matching 10 bases. This CDR3 has 15 amino acids. CDR1 and CDR2 from the germline V gene are MNHNY and SVGAGI (reference sequence). Trimming at V came to 5 bases and at J to 4 bases, leaving 7 bases not matched to a gene. This CDR3 reads CASSREGQGSYGYTF. CDR3 in DNA: TGTGCCAGCAGTAGGGAGGGACAGGGGTCCTATGGCTACACCTTC.

Remarks on this clone: Other DNA sequences from this sample encode an identical CDR3 as well. The genes are TRBV4-1 and TRBJ1-1; no definite D call. Germline assignment: CDR1 MGHRA and CDR2 YSYEKL. V gave up 0 bases and J gave up 0 bases, with 5 bases separating them. The CDR3 sequence is 14 residues long. The CDR3 spells CASSQERVNTEAFF. CDR3 in DNA: TGCGCCAGCAGCCAAGAACGAGTGAACACTGAAGCTTTCTTT.

This clone was counted a single time. The V call is TRBV27, the J call TRBJ1-6, with D maybe TRBD1 (6 bases). The CDR3 runs to 12 residues. V was pared by 6 bases and J by 10 bases, with 10 bases between. Germline loops: CDR1 MNHEY, CDR2 SMNVEV (reference sequence). Here the CDR3 reads CASRTRGSPLHF. Written as DNA, the CDR3 is TGTGCCAGCAGGACCAGGGGATCACCCCTCCACTTT.

The V call is TRBV28, the J call TRBJ1-1; a weak D match, TRBD1 (5 bases). The CDR3 length is 12 residues. V dropped 7 bases and J dropped 5 bases, with 11 bases sitting between them. From germline, CDR1 is MDHEN and CDR2 SYDVKM. The CDR3: CASTLKGTEAFF. CDR3 coding DNA: TGTGCCAGCACTCTGAAGGGGACTGAAGCTTTCTTT.

V is TRBV19 and J is TRBJ1-1; no definite D call. CDR1 is LNHDA and CDR2 is SQIVND in the germline V gene (reference sequence). V was pared by 2 bases and J by 10 bases, with 11 bases between. This CDR3 has 12 amino acids. CDR3 amino acids: CASSIYGRGAFF. Here the CDR3 DNA reads TGTGCCAGTAGTATATATGGGCGGGGAGCTTTCTTT.

The chain uses TRBV10-1 and TRBJ1-1; possibly TRBD1 for D (6 bases). Trimming cost V 6 bases and J 12 bases, with 17 bases left between them. CDR1 and CDR2 from the germline V gene are WNHNN and SYGVQD (reference sequence). The CDR3 has 12 amino acids. CDR3 sequence reads: CASSTTGFSTFF. CDR3 DNA: TGCGCCAGCAGCACTACAGGGTTTTCAACTTTCTTT.

V gene TRBV5-1 combines with J gene TRBJ1-2; 9 positions agree with TRBD1. V gave up 0 bases and J gave up 10 bases; unmatched junction bases: 13. The CDR3 covers 16 residues. Per germline, CDR1 SGHRS and CDR2 YFSETQ. CDR3 nucleotides: TGCGCCAGCAGCTTGGCCTGGAAGGTACAGGGGGCCTACTACACCTTC. This codes for CASSLAWKVQGAYYTF.

In its sample, this clone was seen once. The chain combines TRBV5-1 with TRBJ1-1; 11 nucleotides align to TRBD1. The length of the CDR3 is 15 residues. Germline CDR1 reads SGHRS; CDR2 reads YFSETQ. V lost 2 bases, J lost 5 bases, and 5 bases stayed unmatched. The CDR3 loop is CASSLGQGAITEAFF. Here the CDR3 DNA reads TGCGCCAGCAGCTTAGGACAGGGGGCGATAACTGAAGCTTTCTTT.

V gene TRBV6-5 combines with J gene TRBJ2-7; TRBD1 might be the D (6 bases). CDR1 is MNHEY, CDR2 SVGAGI, per germline. CDR3 size: 14 residues. The V end lost 6 bases, the J end lost 3 bases, and 15 bases lay between the germline ends. The CDR3 loop is CASRDSLLDYEQYV. Here the CDR3 DNA reads TGTGCCAGCAGGGACAGTCTCCTCGACTACGAGCAGTACGTC.

The V gene is TRBV2, the J gene TRBJ1-4; 10 nucleotides align to TRBD1. CDR3 size: 13 residues. The V gene end was trimmed by 6 bases and the J gene end by 8 bases; junction bases not matched to a gene: 3. Germline CDR1 and CDR2: SNHLY and FYNNEI. In DNA form, the CDR3 reads TGTGCCAGCAGGGGGGGACAGGGGGAAAAACTGTTTTTT. As protein: CASRGGQGEKLFF.

The rearrangement joins TRBV10-3 to TRBJ1-6; TRBD1 might be the D (5 bases). CDR1 and CDR2 from the germline V gene are ENHRY and SYGVKD. V was trimmed by 6 bases and J by 5 bases, leaving 5 bases between them. The CDR3 is 12 amino acids. In DNA form, the CDR3 reads TGTGCCATCAGGACAGATAATTCACCCCTCCACTTT. Translation gives CAIRTDNSPLHF.

V usage is TRBV7-3 and J usage is TRBJ2-3, with D possibly TRBD2 on 6 matching bases. Trimming stripped 5 bases from V and 5 bases from J, with 20 bases between. The CDR3 contains 16 residues. Germline V gene data show CDR1 as SGHTA and CDR2 as FQGTGA. The CDR3: CASSPGRGTRGDTQYF. The DNA of the CDR3 is TGTGCCAGCAGCCCCGGACGGGGGACTCGGGGAGATACGCAGTATTTT. Complete variable domain (other parts from reference TRBV7-3 and TRBJ2-3): GAGVSQTPSNKVTEKGKYVELRCDPISGHTALYWYRQSLGQGPEFLIYFQGTGAADDSGLPNDRFFAVRPEGSVSTLKIQRTERGDSAVYLCASSPGRGTRGDTQYFGPGTRLTVL.